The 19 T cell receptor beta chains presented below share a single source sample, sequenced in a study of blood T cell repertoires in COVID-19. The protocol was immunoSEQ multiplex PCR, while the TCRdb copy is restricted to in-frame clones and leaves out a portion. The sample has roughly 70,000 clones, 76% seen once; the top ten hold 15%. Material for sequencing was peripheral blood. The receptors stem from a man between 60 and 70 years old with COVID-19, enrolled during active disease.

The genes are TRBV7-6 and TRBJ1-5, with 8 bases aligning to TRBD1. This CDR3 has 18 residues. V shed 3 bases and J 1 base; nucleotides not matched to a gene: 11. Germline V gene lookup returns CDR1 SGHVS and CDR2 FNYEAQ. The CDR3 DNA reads TGTGCCAGCAGCTTGGTACCAGGGGGCTCGGAAAGCAATCAGCCCCAGCATTTT. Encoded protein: CASSLVPGGSESNQPQHF.

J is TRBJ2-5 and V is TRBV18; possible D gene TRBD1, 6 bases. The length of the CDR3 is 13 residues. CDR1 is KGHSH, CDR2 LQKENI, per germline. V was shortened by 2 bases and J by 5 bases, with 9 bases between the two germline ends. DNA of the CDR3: TGTGCCAGCTCACCAGGCCAGGGGGAGACCCAGTACTTC. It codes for CASSPGQGETQYF.

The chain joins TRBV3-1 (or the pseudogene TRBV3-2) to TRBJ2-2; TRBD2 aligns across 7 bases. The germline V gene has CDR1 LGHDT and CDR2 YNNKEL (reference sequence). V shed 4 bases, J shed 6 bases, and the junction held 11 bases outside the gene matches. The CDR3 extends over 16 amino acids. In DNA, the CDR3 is TGTGCCAGCAGCCCAAGACGGCGGGAGTCTTCCGGGGAGCTGTTTTTT. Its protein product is CASSPRRRESSGELFF.

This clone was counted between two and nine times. CDR3 residues: CASSEQSPLHF. As DNA, the CDR3 is TGTGCCAGCAGTGAACAGTCACCCCTCCACTTT. This chain joins TRBV6-1 and TRBJ1-6; D gene uncertain. The V end was cut by 2 bases, the J end by 10 bases, with 3 bases between. The CDR3 totals 11 residues. CDR1 is MNHNS and CDR2 is SASEGT in the germline V gene.

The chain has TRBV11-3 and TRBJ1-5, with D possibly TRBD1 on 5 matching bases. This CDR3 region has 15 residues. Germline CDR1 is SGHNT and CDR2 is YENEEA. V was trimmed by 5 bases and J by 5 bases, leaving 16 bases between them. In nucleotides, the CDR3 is TGTGCCAGCAGCCCGGGGGTAGGGTCCCATCAGCCCCAGCATTTT. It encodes CASSPGVGSHQPQHF. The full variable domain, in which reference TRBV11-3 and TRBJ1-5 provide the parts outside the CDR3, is EAGVVQSPRYKIIEKKQPVAFWCNPISGHNTLYWYLQNLGQGPELLIRYENEEAVDDSQLPKDRFSAERLKGVDSTLKIQPAELGDSAVYLCASSPGVGSHQPQHFGDGTRLSIL.

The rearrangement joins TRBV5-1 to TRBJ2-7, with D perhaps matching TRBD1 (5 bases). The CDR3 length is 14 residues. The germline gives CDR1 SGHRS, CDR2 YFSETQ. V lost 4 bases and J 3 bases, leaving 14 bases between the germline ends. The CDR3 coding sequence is TGCGCCAGCAGCGACTCGACAGAAGACTACGAGCAGTACTTC. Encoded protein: CASSDSTEDYEQYF. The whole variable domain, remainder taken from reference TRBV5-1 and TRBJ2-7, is KAGVTQTPRYLIKTRGQQVTLSCSPISGHRSVSWYQQTPGQGLQFLFEYFSETQRNKGNFPGRFSGRQFSNSRSEMNVSTLELGDSALYLCASSDSTEDYEQYFGPGTRLTVT.

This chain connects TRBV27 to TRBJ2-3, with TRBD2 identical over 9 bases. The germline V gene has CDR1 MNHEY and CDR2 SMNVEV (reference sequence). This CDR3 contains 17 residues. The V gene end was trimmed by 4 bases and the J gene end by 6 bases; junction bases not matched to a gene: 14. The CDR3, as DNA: TGTGCCAGCAGTTCGTCACTTATCAGCGGGGGGATGGATACGCAGTATTTT. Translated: CASSSSLISGGMDTQYF.

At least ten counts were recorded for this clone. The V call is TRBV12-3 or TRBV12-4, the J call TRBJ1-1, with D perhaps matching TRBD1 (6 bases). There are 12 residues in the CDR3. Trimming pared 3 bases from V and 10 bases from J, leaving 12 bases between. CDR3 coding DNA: TGTGCCAGCAGTTTGGGGGCCCGGGTAGCTTTCTTT. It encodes CASSLGARVAFF.

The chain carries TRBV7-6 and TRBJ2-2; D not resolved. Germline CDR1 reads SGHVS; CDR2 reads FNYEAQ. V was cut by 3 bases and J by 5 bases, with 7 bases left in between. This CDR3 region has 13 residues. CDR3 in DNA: TGTGCCAGCAGCTTTTCCGGGACCGGGGAGCTGTTTTTT. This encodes CASSFSGTGELFF.

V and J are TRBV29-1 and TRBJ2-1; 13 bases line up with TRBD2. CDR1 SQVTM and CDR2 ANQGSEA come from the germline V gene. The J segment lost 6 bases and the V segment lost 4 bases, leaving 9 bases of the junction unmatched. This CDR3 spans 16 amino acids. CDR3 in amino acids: CSVGGLAGTLGNEQFF. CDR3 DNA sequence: TGCAGCGTTGGGGGACTAGCGGGGACTTTGGGCAATGAGCAGTTCTTC.

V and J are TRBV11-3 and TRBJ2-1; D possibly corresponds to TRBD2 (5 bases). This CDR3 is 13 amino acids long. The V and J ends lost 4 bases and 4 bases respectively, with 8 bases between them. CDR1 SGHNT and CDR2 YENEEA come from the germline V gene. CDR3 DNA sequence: TGTGCCAGCAGCTATAAGCGGTACAATGAGCAGTTCTTC. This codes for CASSYKRYNEQFF.

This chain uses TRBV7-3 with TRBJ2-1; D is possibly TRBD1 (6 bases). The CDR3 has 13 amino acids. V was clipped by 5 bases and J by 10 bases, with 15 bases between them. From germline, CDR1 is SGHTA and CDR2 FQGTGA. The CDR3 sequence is CASSTTHRDEQFF. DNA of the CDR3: TGTGCCAGCAGCACAACCCACAGGGACGAGCAGTTCTTC.

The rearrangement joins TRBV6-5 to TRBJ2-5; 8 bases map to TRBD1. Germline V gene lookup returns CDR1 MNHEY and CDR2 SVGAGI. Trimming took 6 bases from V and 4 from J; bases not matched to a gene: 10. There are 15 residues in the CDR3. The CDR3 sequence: CASRGQGGLGETQYF. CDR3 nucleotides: TGTGCCAGCAGAGGACAGGGCGGTTTGGGAGAGACCCAGTACTTC.

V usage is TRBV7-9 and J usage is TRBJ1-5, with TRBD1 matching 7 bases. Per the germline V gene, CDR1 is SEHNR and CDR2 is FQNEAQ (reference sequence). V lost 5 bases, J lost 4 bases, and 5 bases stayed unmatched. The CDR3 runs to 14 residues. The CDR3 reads CASSGQGDNQPQHF. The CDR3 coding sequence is TGTGCCAGCAGCGGTCAGGGGGATAATCAGCCCCAGCATTTT.

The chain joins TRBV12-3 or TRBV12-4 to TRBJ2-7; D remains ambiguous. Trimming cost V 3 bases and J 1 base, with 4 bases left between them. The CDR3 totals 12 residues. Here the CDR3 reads CASSFVSYEQYF. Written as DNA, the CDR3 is TGTGCCAGCAGTTTCGTGTCCTACGAGCAGTACTTC.

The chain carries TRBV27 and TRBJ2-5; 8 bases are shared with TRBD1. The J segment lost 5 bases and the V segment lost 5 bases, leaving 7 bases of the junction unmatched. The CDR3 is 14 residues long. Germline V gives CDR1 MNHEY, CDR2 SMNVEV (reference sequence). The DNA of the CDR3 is TGTGCCAGCAGTCCCTGGGACAGGAGGGAGACCCAGTACTTC. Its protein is CASSPWDRRETQYF.

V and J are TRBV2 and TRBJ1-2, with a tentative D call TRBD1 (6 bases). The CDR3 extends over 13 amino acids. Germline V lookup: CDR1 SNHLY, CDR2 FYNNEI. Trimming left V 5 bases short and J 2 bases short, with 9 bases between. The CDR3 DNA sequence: TGTGCCAGCAGTCAAAGGGGGAACTATGGCTACACCTTC. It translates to CASSQRGNYGYTF.

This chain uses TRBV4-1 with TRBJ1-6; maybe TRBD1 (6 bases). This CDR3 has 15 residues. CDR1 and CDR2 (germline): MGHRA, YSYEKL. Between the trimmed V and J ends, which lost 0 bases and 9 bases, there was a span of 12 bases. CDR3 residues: CASSQEGGAISPLHF. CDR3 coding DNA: TGCGCCAGCAGCCAAGAAGGGGGGGCTATTTCACCCCTCCACTTT.

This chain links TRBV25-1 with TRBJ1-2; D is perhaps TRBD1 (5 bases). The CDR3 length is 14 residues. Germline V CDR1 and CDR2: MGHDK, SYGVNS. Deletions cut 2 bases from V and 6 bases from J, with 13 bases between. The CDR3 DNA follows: TGTGCCAGCAGTGAAATCAGGGAGGTAGATGGCTACACCTTC. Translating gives CASSEIREVDGYTF.